This T cell receptor beta chain originates from a study of blood T cell repertoires in COVID-19. About the research overall: The origin of the acute and convalescent COVID-19 samples was the United States, Italy and Spain. The analysed material was cDNA or gDNA that came from T cells, B-cell-depleted T cells, or PBMCs.

In this sample, this clone turned up once. Methods used by the authors: Amplified reference gene primers provided the basis for estimating nucleated cell counts. Method: immunoSEQ multiplex PCR; TCRdb's copy keeps in-frame clones and lacks some. The V and J calls and the clone size are those of that table, but D and trimming were determined from the DNA. The sample carries some 200,000 clones, about 88% recorded once. With 4 bases removed from V and 4 bases from J, the gap between germline ends came to 13 bases. The CDR3 loop spans 14 amino acids. Germline V lookup: CDR1 LNHDA, CDR2 SQIVND (reference sequence).

The sequence came from a man between 50 and 59 years old with COVID-19, enrolled during active disease. V and J are TRBV19 and TRBJ1-1; D remains ambiguous. Sequencing was carried out using peripheral blood. DNA for the CDR3: TGTGCCAGTAGTAGGAGGACGGGTGGCACTGAAGCTTTCTTT. Protein sequence: CASSRRTGGTEAFF.